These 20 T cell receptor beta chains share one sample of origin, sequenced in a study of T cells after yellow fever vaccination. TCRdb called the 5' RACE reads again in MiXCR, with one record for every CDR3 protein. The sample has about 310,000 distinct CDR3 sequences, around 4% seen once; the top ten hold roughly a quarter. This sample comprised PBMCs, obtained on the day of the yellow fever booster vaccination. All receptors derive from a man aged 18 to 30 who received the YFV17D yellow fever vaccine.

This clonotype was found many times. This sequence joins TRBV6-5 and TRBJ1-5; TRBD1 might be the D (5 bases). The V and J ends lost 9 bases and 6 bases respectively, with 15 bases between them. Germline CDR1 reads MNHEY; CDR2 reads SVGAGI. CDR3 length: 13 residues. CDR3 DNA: TGTGCCAGTACCGGGGCCGCGGGTCAGCCCCAGCATTTT. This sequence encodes CASTGAAGQPQHF.

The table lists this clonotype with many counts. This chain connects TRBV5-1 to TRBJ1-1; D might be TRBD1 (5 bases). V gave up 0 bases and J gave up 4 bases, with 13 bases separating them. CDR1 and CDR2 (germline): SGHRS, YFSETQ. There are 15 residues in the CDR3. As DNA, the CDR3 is TGCGCCAGCAGCTTGGCCACAGGCCCGGGCACTGAAGCTTTCTTT. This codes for CASSLATGPGTEAFF.

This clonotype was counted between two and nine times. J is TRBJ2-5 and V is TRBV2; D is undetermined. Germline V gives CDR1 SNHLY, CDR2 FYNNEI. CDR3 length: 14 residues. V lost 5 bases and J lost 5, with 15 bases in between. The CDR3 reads CASSSLTAEETQYF. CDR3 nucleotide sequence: TGTGCCAGCAGTTCCCTCACGGCCGAGGAGACCCAGTACTTC.

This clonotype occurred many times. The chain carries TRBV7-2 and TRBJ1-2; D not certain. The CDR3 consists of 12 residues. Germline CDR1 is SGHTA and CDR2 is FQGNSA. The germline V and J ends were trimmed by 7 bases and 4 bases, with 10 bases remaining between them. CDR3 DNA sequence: TGTGCCAGCACCCCTTTGCTCTATGGCTACACCTTC. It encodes CASTPLLYGYTF.

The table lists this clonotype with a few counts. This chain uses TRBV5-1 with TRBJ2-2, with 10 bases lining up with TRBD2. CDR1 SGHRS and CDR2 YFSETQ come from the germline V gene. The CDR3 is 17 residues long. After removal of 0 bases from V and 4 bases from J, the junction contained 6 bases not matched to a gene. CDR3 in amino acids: CASSLASGGAVTGELFF. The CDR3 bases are TGCGCCAGCAGCTTGGCCAGCGGGGGGGCCGTCACCGGGGAGCTGTTTTTT.

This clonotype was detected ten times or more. The CDR3 DNA is TGTGCCAGCAGCCCAGGCGCGGGGGGCCAATACAATGAGCAGTTCTTC. Translating it yields CASSPGAGGQYNEQFF. The J gene is TRBJ2-1, the V gene TRBV9; 8 nucleotides align to TRBD2. After removal of 4 bases from V and 4 bases from J, the junction contained 10 bases not matched to a gene. This CDR3 comprises 16 residues. The germline V gene encodes CDR1 SGDLS and CDR2 YYNGEE. The full variable domain, rest sourced from reference TRBV9 and TRBJ2-1, is DSGVTQTPKHLITATGQRVTLRCSPRSGDLSVYWYQQSLDQGLQFLIQYYNGEERAKGNILERFSAQQFPDLHSELNLSSLELGDSALYFCASSPGAGGQYNEQFFGPGTRLTVL.

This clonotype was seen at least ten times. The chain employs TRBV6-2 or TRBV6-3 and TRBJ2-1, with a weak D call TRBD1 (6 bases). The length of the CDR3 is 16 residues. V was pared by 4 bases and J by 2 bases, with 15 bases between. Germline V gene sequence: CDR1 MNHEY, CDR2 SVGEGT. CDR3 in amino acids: CASSSQDSPTYNEQFF. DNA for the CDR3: TGTGCCAGCAGTTCCCAGGACAGTCCGACCTACAATGAGCAGTTCTTC.

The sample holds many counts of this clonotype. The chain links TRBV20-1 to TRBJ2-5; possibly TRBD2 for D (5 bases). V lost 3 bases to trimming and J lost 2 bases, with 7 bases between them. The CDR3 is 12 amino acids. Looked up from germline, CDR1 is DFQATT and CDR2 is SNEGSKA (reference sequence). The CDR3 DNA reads TGCAGTGCTAGCCGGGGACAAGAGACCCAGTACTTC. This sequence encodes CSASRGQETQYF.

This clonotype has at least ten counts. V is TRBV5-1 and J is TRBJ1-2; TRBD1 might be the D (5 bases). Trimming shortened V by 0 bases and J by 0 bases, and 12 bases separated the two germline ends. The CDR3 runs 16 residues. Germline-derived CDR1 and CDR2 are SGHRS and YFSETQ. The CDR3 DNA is TGCGCCAGCAGCTTGGAACCAGGGAGGACTAACTATGGCTACACCTTC. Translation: CASSLEPGRTNYGYTF.

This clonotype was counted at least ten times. DNA of the CDR3: TGTGCCAGCAGCCCGGACAGTCTCGAGCAGTACGTC. Translating it yields CASSPDSLEQYV. This chain connects TRBV11-2 to TRBJ2-7, with D perhaps TRBD1 (6 bases). CDR3 length equals 12 residues. Per the germline V gene, CDR1 is SGHAT and CDR2 is FQNNGV. Deletions cut 5 bases from V and 6 bases from J, with 11 bases between.

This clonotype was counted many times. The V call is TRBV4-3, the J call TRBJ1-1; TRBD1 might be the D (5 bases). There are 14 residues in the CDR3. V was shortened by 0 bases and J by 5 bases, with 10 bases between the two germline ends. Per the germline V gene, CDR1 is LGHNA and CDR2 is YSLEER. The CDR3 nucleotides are TGCGCCAGCAGCCAAGATGGGGGGTGGACTGAAGCTTTCTTT. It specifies CASSQDGGWTEAFF.

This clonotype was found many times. The CDR3 spells CASSYSRRGGTEAFF. CDR3 coding DNA: TGTGCCAGCAGTTACTCTCGGCGAGGGGGGACTGAAGCTTTCTTT. The chain joins TRBV6-5 to TRBJ1-1; a weak D match, TRBD1 (6 bases). The CDR3 consists of 15 residues. The germline V gene has CDR1 MNHEY and CDR2 SVGAGI. Between the trimmed V and J ends, which lost 0 bases and 5 bases, there was a span of 13 bases.

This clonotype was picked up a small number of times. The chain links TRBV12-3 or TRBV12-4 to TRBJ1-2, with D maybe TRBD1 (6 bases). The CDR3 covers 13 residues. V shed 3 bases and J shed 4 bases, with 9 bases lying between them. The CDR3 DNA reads TGTGCCAGCAGTTTCCCGGACAGCTATGGCTACACCTTC. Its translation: CASSFPDSYGYTF.

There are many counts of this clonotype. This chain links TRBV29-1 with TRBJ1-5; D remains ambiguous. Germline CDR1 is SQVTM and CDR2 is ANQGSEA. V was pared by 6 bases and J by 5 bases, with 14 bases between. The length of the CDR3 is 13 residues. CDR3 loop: CSVQTQEDQPQHF. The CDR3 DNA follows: TGCAGCGTGCAAACCCAGGAGGATCAGCCCCAGCATTTT.

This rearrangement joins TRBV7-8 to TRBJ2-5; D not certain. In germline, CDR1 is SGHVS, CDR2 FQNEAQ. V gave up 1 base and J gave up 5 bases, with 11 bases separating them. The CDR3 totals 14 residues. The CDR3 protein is CASSLGALRETQYF. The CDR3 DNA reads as TGTGCCAGCAGCTTAGGGGCTTTGAGGGAGACCCAGTACTTC.

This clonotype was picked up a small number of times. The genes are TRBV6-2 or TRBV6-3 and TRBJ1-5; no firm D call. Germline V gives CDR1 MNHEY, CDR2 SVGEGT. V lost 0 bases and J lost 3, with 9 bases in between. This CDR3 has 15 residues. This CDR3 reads CASSYSTESNQPQHF. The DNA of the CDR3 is TGTGCCAGCAGTTACTCGACCGAGTCCAATCAGCCCCAGCATTTT.

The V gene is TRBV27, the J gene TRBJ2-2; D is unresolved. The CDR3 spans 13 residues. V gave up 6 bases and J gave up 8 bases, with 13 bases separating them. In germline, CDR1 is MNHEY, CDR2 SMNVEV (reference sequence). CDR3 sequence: CASSFSAGGELFF. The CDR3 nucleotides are TGTGCCAGCAGCTTTTCCGCCGGGGGGGAGCTGTTTTTT.

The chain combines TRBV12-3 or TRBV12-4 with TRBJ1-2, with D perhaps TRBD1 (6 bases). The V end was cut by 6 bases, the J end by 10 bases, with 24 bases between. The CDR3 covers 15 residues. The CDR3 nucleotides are TGTGCCAGCAGGGGCGACAGGCTGCTCCCTTTCGACTACACCTTC. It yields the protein CASRGDRLLPFDYTF.

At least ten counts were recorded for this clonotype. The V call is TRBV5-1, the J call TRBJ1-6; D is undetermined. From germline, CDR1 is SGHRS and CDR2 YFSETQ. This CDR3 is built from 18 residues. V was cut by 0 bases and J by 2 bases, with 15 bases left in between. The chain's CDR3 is CASSLAEVFGTYNSPLHF. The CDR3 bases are TGCGCCAGCAGCTTGGCCGAGGTTTTTGGCACCTATAATTCACCCCTCCACTTT.

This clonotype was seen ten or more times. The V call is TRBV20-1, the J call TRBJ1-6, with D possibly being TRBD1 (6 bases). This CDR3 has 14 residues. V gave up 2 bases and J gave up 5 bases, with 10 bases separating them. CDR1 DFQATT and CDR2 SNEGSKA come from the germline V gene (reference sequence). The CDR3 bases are TGCAGTGCTAGACGGGACACTCATAATTCACCCCTCCACTTT. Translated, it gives CSARRDTHNSPLHF.